Below, 16 T cell receptor beta chains from the same sample are listed, as sequenced in a study of beta chain features in type 1 diabetes. Expressed TCRB transcripts were sequenced because the isolated RNA had all been reverse transcribed beforehand. TCRdb's table, derived via immunoSEQ multiplex PCR, lists solely in-frame clones and lacks some. This table has fewer than 400,000 clones, less than 10% appearing once. Specimen: central memory CD4+ T cells from blood. These receptors were collected from a woman aged 18-30 years in good health.

V is TRBV29-1 and J is TRBJ2-5; possibly TRBD2 for D (6 bases). Between the trimmed V and J ends, which lost 6 bases and 5 bases, there was a span of 13 bases. CDR1 and CDR2 (germline): SQVTM, ANQGSEA. The CDR3 extends over 12 amino acids. CDR3 region: CSVSGGRETQYF. As DNA, the CDR3 is TGCAGCGTCTCCGGGGGTCGGGAGACCCAGTACTTC.

The chain recombines TRBV28 with TRBJ2-7; no definite D call. The V and J ends lost 6 bases and 0 bases respectively, with 3 bases between them. The CDR3 is 11 amino acids. Per the germline V gene, CDR1 is MDHEN and CDR2 is SYDVKM. The CDR3 sequence: CASSHSYEQYF. The DNA for the CDR3 is TGTGCCAGCAGCCACTCCTACGAGCAGTACTTC.

The sample holds many counts of this clone. The V and J genes are TRBV4-1 and TRBJ1-1, with 8 bases matching TRBD1. CDR3 length equals 17 residues. Germline values: CDR1 MGHRA, CDR2 YSYEKL. V lost 0 bases to trimming and J lost 1 base; unmatched junction nucleotides: 7. The CDR3 DNA reads TGCGCCAGCAGCCAAGAGACAGGGGAGGACGGGAACACTGAAGCTTTCTTT. It specifies CASSQETGEDGNTEAFF.

The chain links TRBV9 to TRBJ1-3; D gene unclear. Germline V CDR1 and CDR2: SGDLS, YYNGEE. V was pared by 0 bases and J by 3 bases, with 4 bases between. This CDR3 is built from 13 residues. The CDR3 reads CASSVGIGNTIYF. The CDR3 bases are TGTGCCAGCAGCGTAGGTATTGGAAACACCATATATTTT.

On this clone itself: The identical CDR3 is also encoded by other nucleotide sequences in the sample. The chain uses TRBV9 and TRBJ2-5, with 8 positions matching TRBD2. V trimming: 2 bases; J trimming: 5 bases; junction bases outside the gene matches: 2. Germline values: CDR1 SGDLS, CDR2 YYNGEE. This CDR3 spans 13 amino acids. CDR3 residues: CASSVGLAETQYF. CDR3 in DNA: TGTGCCAGCAGCGTTGGACTAGCTGAGACCCAGTACTTC.

This rearrangement joins TRBV7-8 to TRBJ2-4; D may be TRBD2 (6 bases). The CDR3 runs 14 residues. V was shortened by 4 bases and J by 6 bases, with 13 bases between the two germline ends. From germline, CDR1 is SGHVS and CDR2 FQNEAQ. The DNA for the CDR3 is TGTGCCAGCAGCTCGGACTATAAACCAAACATTCAGTACTTC. It yields the protein CASSSDYKPNIQYF.

This clone turned up a few times. One end of the junction does not line up with germline, which may come from a read error. The chain employs TRBV5-4 and TRBJ2-1; perhaps TRBD2 as D (5 bases). CDR3 length: 13 amino acids. Germline CDR1 SGHNT, CDR2 YYREEE (reference sequence). CDR3 nucleotide sequence: TGTGCCAGCTGCTTAAGAGAGGGCAATGAGCAGTTCTTC. Protein product: CASCLREGNEQFF.

This clone has only a few counts. V and J are TRBV27 and TRBJ2-3, with 7 bases that match TRBD2. Per the germline V gene, CDR1 is MNHEY and CDR2 is SMNVEV (reference sequence). V lost 5 bases, J lost 2 bases, and 10 bases stayed unmatched. The CDR3 spans 16 residues. For the CDR3, the DNA is TGTGCCAGCAGTCAGCGGGGACTTGCTTACACAGATACGCAGTATTTT. Amino acids: CASSQRGLAYTDTQYF.

This clone was counted ten times or more. This chain links TRBV5-1 with TRBJ2-4, with D tentatively TRBD2 (5 bases). The V end lost 2 bases, the J end lost 8 bases, and 14 bases lay between the germline ends. This CDR3 is built from 14 residues. The germline V gene encodes CDR1 SGHRS and CDR2 YFSETQ. This chain's CDR3 is CASSFAIPADIQYF. The CDR3 coding sequence is TGCGCCAGCAGCTTCGCTATCCCAGCGGACATTCAGTACTTC.

This clone turned up a few times. V and J are TRBV28 and TRBJ2-7, with TRBD1 matching 9 bases. Per germline, CDR1 MDHEN and CDR2 SYDVKM. Trimming took 3 bases from V and 3 from J; bases not matched to a gene: 12. This CDR3 has 17 residues. The CDR3 DNA is TGTGCCAGCAGTTTTGAGAGGAGAGACAGGGGGGACTACGAGCAGTACTTC. Its protein product is CASSFERRDRGDYEQYF. The variable domain in full, completed from reference TRBV28 and TRBJ2-7, reads DVKVTQSSRYLVKRTGEKVFLECVQDMDHENMFWYRQDPGLGLRLIYFSYDVKMKEKGDIPEGYSVSREKKERFSLILESASTNQTSMYLCASSFERRDRGDYEQYFGPGTRLTVT.

The CDR3 DNA follows: TGTGCCAGCAGTGAAATGGGGCGGACTAGCGTCTACTACGAGCAGTACTTC. This codes for CASSEMGRTSVYYEQYF. The chain carries TRBV2 and TRBJ2-7, with TRBD2 matching 9 bases. V shed 2 bases and J 3 bases; nucleotides not matched to a gene: 11. The CDR3 sequence is 17 residues long. The V gene's germline CDR1 is SNHLY and CDR2 FYNNEI.

This clone was counted a few times. The rearrangement uses TRBV6-1 and TRBJ2-1; 12 bases line up with TRBD2. V was clipped by 2 bases and J by 6 bases; unmatched bases: 5. Germline V gene sequence: CDR1 MNHNS, CDR2 SASEGT. The CDR3 runs to 16 residues. CDR3 region: CASSEWASGRVNEQFF. The CDR3, as DNA: TGTGCCAGCAGTGAATGGGCTAGCGGGAGGGTCAATGAGCAGTTCTTC.

The chain is built from TRBV18 and TRBJ2-1; 11 bases are a match to TRBD2. V trimming: 2 bases; J trimming: 6 bases; junction bases outside the gene matches: 3. Germline V gives CDR1 KGHSH, CDR2 LQKENI. The CDR3 is made up of 15 amino acids. The CDR3 region has the DNA TGTGCCAGCTCACCAGGGCTAGCGGGAGGCAATGAGCAGTTCTTC. Encoded protein: CASSPGLAGGNEQFF.

The gene calls are TRBV2 and TRBJ1-2; unclear D gene. Trimming left V 1 base short and J 8 bases short, with 8 bases between. The CDR3 length is 12 residues. Germline V gives CDR1 SNHLY, CDR2 FYNNEI. Written as DNA, the CDR3 is TGTGCCAGCAGTGAAGGGGCGACCGGCTACACCTTC. This codes for CASSEGATGYTF. The variable domain in full, completed from reference TRBV2 and TRBJ1-2, reads EPEVTQTPSHQVTQMGQEVILRCVPISNHLYFYWYRQILGQKVEFLVSFYNNEISEKSEIFDDQFSVERPDGSNFTLKIRSTKLEDSAMYFCASSEGATGYTFGSGTRLTVV.

The chain recombines TRBV5-6 with TRBJ2-7, with D tentatively TRBD1 (6 bases). V was shortened by 2 bases and J by 7 bases, with 13 bases between the two germline ends. CDR3 length equals 13 residues. Germline V gives CDR1 SGHDT, CDR2 YYEEEE. CDR3: CASSFIQGMEQYF. The CDR3 DNA sequence: TGTGCCAGCAGCTTCATACAGGGTATGGAGCAGTACTTC.

This clone was seen a few times. The chain carries TRBV7-2 and TRBJ1-2, with D perhaps matching TRBD1 (6 bases). The CDR3 spans 13 residues. V lost 5 bases, J lost 7 bases, and 14 bases lay in between. Germline lookup yields CDR1 SGHTA and CDR2 FQGNSA. The chain's CDR3 is CASSNNRDGGYTF. Here the CDR3 DNA reads TGTGCCAGCAGCAATAACAGGGATGGTGGCTACACCTTC.